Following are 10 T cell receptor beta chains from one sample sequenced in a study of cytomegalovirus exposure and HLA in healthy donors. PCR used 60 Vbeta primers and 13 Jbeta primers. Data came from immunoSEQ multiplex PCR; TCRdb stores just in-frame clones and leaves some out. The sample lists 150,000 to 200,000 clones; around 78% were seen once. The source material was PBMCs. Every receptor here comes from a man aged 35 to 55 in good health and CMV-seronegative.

The CDR3 bases are TGCGCCAGCAGCCTCCGGACTGGGAGCTCCTACAATGAGCAGTTCTTC. Translating gives CASSLRTGSSYNEQFF. The rearrangement links TRBV5-1 to TRBJ2-1, with D possibly being TRBD2 (5 bases). Looked up from germline, CDR1 is SGHRS and CDR2 is YFSETQ. Trimming took off 4 bases at V and 0 bases at J, with 14 bases between the two ends. The CDR3 length is 16 residues.

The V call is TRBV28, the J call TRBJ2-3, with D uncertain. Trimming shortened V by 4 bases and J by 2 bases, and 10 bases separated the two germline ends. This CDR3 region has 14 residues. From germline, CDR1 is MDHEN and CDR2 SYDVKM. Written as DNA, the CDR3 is TGTGCCAGCAGTTACCGACTGATCACAGATACGCAGTATTTT. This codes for CASSYRLITDTQYF.

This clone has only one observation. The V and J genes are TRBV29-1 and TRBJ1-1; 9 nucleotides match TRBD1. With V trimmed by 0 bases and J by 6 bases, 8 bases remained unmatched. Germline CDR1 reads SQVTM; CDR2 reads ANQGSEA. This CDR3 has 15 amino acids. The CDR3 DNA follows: TGCAGCGTTGAAGATACAGGGGGCGGTCTGGCTGAAGCTTTCTTT. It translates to CSVEDTGGGLAEAFF. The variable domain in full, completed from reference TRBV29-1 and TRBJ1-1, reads SAVISQKPSRDICQRGTSLTIQCQVDSQVTMMFWYRQQPGQSLTLIATANQGSEATYESGFVIDKFPISRPNLTFSTLTVSNMSPEDSSIYLCSVEDTGGGLAEAFFGQGTRLTVV.

Written as DNA, the CDR3 is TGCGCCAGCAGCTTGGATCCCCGGAGCACCGGGGAGCTGTTTTTT. It specifies CASSLDPRSTGELFF. This chain connects TRBV5-1 to TRBJ2-2; unclear D gene. This CDR3 is built from 15 residues. Germline values: CDR1 SGHRS, CDR2 YFSETQ. V gave up 0 bases and J gave up 4 bases, with 10 bases separating them.

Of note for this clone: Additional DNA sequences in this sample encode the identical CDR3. CDR3 sequence: CASSPGTANTEAFF. The CDR3 DNA follows: TGTGCCAGCTCACCAGGGACAGCGAACACTGAAGCTTTCTTT. This chain uses TRBV18 with TRBJ1-1, with 7 bases lining up with TRBD1. Germline V CDR1 and CDR2: KGHSH, LQKENI. This CDR3 spans 14 amino acids. Trimming removed 2 bases from V and 1 base from J; junction bases left unmatched: 1.

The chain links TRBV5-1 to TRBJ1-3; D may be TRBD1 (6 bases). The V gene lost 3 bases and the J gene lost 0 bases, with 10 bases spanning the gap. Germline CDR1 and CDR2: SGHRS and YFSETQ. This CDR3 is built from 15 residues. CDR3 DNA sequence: TGCGCCAGCAGCTGGACAGCCGACTCTGGAAACACCATATATTTT. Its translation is CASSWTADSGNTIYF.

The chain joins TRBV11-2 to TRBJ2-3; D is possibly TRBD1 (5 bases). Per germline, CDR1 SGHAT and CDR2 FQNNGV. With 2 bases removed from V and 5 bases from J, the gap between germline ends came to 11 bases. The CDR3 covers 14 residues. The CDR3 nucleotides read TGTGCCAGCAGCTTATTGGCAGGGCGAGATACGCAGTATTTT. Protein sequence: CASSLLAGRDTQYF. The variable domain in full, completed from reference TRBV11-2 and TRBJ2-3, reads EAGVAQSPRYKIIEKRQSVAFWCNPISGHATLYWYQQILGQGPKLLIQFQNNGVVDDSQLPKDRFSAERLKGVDSTLKIQPAKLEDSAVYLCASSLLAGRDTQYFGPGTRLTVL.

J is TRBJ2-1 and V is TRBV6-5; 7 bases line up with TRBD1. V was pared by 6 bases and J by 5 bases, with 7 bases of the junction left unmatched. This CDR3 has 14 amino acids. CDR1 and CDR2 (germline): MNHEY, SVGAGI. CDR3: CASRPQGFHNEQFF. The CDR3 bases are TGTGCCAGCAGGCCACAGGGGTTTCACAATGAGCAGTTCTTC.

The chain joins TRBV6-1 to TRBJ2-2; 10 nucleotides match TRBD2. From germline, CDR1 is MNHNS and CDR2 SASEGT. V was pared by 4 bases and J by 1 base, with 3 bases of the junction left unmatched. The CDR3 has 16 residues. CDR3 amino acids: CASSGRTSGNTGELFF. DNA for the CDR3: TGTGCCAGCAGTGGCCGGACTAGCGGGAACACCGGGGAGCTGTTTTTT.

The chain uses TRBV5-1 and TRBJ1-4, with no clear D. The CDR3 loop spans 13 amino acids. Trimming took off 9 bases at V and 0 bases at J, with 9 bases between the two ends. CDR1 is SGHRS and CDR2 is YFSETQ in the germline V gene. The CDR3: CATRRATNEKLFF. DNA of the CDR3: TGCGCCACCCGTCGGGCAACTAATGAAAAACTGTTTTTT.